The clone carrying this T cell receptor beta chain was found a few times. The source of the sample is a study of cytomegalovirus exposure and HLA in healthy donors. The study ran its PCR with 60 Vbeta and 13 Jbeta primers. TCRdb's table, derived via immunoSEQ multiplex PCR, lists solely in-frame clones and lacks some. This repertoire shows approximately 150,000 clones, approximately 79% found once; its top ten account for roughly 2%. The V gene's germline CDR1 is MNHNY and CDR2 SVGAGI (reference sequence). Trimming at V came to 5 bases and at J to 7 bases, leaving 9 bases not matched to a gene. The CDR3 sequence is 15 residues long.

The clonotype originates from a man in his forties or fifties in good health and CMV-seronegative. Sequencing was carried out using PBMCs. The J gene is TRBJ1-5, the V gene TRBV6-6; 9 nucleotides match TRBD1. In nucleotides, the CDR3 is TGTGCCAGCAGTCGACAAGGGACAGGGTCCCAGCCCCAGCATTTT. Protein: CASSRQGTGSQPQHF.